What follows are 28 T cell receptor beta chains derived from one specimen sequenced in a study of CDR3 diversity in severe acne. TCRdb re-called the PCR reads through MiXCR, storing one row per CDR3 protein. The sample lists more than 85,000 distinct CDR3 sequences; over 45% were seen once. The sample comprised blood. These receptors originate from a male donor in good health, serving as a control.

As to this clonotype: The DNA is omitted, as the CDR3 cannot be located on it reliably, and the CDR3 follows TCRdb's listing. The chain has TRBV10-3 and TRBJ1-2. Germline V lookup: CDR1 ENHRY, CDR2 SYGVKD. Including both end residues, the CDR3 is 19 amino acids long. The CDR3 sequence: CAIAGSWDEQYFGGSGYTF.

This sequence joins TRBV20-1 and TRBJ1-2, with D tentatively TRBD1 (5 bases). The ends were cut back, 6 bases at V and 2 bases at J, with 16 bases in the middle. The CDR3 covers 14 residues. Germline V gene data show CDR1 as DFQATT and CDR2 as SNEGSKA (reference sequence). This chain's CDR3 is CSARWGYGNYGYTF. The CDR3 region has the DNA TGCAGTGCCCGGTGGGGGTACGGAAACTATGGCTACACCTTC.

This clonotype was counted once. A much larger clone differs from this one at a single base, so this may be a read error. This sequence joins TRBV2 and TRBJ2-1; the D is unclear. In germline, CDR1 is SNHLY, CDR2 FYNNEI. Deletions cut 0 bases from V and 12 bases from J, with 12 bases between. This CDR3 region has 13 residues. The CDR3 here is CASSEARVSVQFF. The DNA of the CDR3 is TGTGCCAGCAGTGAAGCTAGGGTAAGCGTGCAGTTCTTC.

This clonotype was counted only a few times. V is TRBV2 and J is TRBJ2-2; D is undetermined. Germline-derived CDR1 and CDR2 are SNHLY and FYNNEI. The V end was cut by 7 bases, the J end by 2 bases, with 8 bases between. This CDR3 is 13 amino acids long. CDR3 sequence: CASKKENTGELFF. The DNA of the CDR3 is TGTGCCAGCAAGAAGGAAAACACCGGGGAGCTGTTTTTT.

Turning to this clonotype: An end of the junction differs from the germline gene, which may be a read error. The V call is TRBV28, the J call TRBJ1-2; D perhaps matches TRBD1 (5 bases). CDR3 length: 12 residues. Germline V gives CDR1 MDHEN, CDR2 SYDVKM. The CDR3 reads CASSLLVGTFFF. CDR3 nucleotides: TGTGCCAGCAGCCTGCTTGTAGGGACTTTTTTCTTC.

The chain has TRBV6-6 and TRBJ1-1; maybe TRBD1 (5 bases). There are 15 residues in the CDR3. The V gene's germline CDR1 is MNHNY and CDR2 SVGAGI (reference sequence). Trimming removed 6 bases at V and 4 bases at J, with 18 bases between. The CDR3 is CASSSALEGSTEAFF. DNA of the CDR3: TGTGCCAGCAGCTCGGCCCTTGAGGGGAGCACTGAAGCTTTCTTT.

The rearrangement joins TRBV10-2 to TRBJ2-7; D remains unclear. Trimming cost V 2 bases and J 5 bases, with 13 bases left between them. The CDR3 runs to 14 residues. Germline values: CDR1 WSHSY, CDR2 SAAADI. Here the CDR3 reads CASSERVTRHEQYF. In nucleotides, the CDR3 is TGCGCCAGCAGTGAGAGGGTCACCCGCCACGAGCAGTACTTC.

V and J are TRBV6-1 and TRBJ1-2; D might be TRBD1 (5 bases). The CDR3 has 13 residues. Germline V gene lookup returns CDR1 MNHNS and CDR2 SASEGT. V was shortened by 7 bases and J by 9 bases, with 18 bases between the two germline ends. The CDR3 loop reads CASTERGMSSYTF. CDR3 DNA sequence: TGTGCCAGCACCGAGAGGGGAATGAGTAGCTACACCTTC.

The V gene is TRBV27, the J gene TRBJ1-1, with D uncertain. This CDR3 has 14 residues. Germline-derived CDR1 and CDR2 are MNHEY and SMNVEV (reference sequence). Trimming shortened V by 2 bases and J by 10 bases, and 17 bases separated the two germline ends. CDR3: CASSLRGLAFSAFF. In DNA form, the CDR3 reads TGTGCCAGCAGTTTACGTGGACTGGCCTTCTCAGCTTTCTTT.

This clonotype occurred a few times. The genes are TRBV7-3 and TRBJ1-2; a weak D match, TRBD1 (5 bases). The germline V and J ends were trimmed by 5 bases and 6 bases, with 16 bases remaining between them. This CDR3 has 14 amino acids. Germline CDR1 and CDR2: SGHTA and FQGTGA. The CDR3 DNA reads as TGTGCCAGCAGCGCGACGACAGCCTCCGATGGCTACACCTTC. Its protein product is CASSATTASDGYTF.

In its sample, this clonotype was seen many times. V usage is TRBV18 and J usage is TRBJ2-7, with D perhaps TRBD1 (6 bases). Trimming shortened V by 6 bases and J by 0 bases, and 12 bases separated the two germline ends. This CDR3 has 14 amino acids. The germline V gene has CDR1 KGHSH and CDR2 LQKENI. The CDR3, as DNA: TGTGCCAGCTCCACCGGGACAACCTCCTACGAGCAGTACTTC. It codes for CASSTGTTSYEQYF.

The chain links TRBV28 to TRBJ1-5; D remains unclear. Trimming took 11 bases from V and 7 from J, leaving 18 bases between them. The CDR3 extends over 13 amino acids. Looked up from germline, CDR1 is MDHEN and CDR2 is SYDVKM. The CDR3 region is CAGSRGGSQPQHF. For the CDR3, the DNA is TGTGCCGGGTCCCGGGGTGGCTCCCAGCCCCAGCATTTT. Based on the CDR3 plus reference TRBV28 and TRBJ1-5, the full variable domain is DVKVTQSSRYLVKRTGEKVFLECVQDMDHENMFWYRQDPGLGLRLIYFSYDVKMKEKGDIPEGYSVSREKKERFSLILESASTNQTSMYLCAGSRGGSQPQHFGDGTRLSIL.

The chain joins TRBV24-1 to TRBJ2-1; D gene unclear. The CDR3 spans 14 residues. The V gene's germline CDR1 is KGHDR and CDR2 SFDVKD. Trimming removed 5 bases from V and 0 bases from J, with 7 bases in between. The CDR3 reads CATSAQASYNEQFF. As DNA, the CDR3 is TGTGCCACCAGTGCCCAGGCCTCCTACAATGAGCAGTTCTTC.

The V gene is TRBV20-1, the J gene TRBJ2-5, with 7 positions matching TRBD1. The germline V gene has CDR1 DFQATT and CDR2 SNEGSKA (reference sequence). This CDR3 contains 13 residues. The V segment lost 2 bases and the J segment 7 bases; nucleotides outside the gene matches: 7. CDR3 coding DNA: TGCAGTGCTAGATCCGGACAGGTTAGGACCCAGTACTTC. Amino acid sequence: CSARSGQVRTQYF.

The V and J genes are TRBV5-6 and TRBJ2-1; D gene ambiguous. V lost 2 bases, J lost 2 bases, and 5 bases lay in between. Germline assignment: CDR1 SGHDT and CDR2 YYEEEE. The CDR3 extends over 13 amino acids. CDR3: CASSFGTYNEQFF. The CDR3 DNA sequence: TGTGCCAGCAGCTTTGGGACCTACAATGAGCAGTTCTTC.

The chain uses TRBV19 and TRBJ2-5, with D hard to call. CDR1 and CDR2 from the germline V gene are LNHDA and SQIVND (reference sequence). The length of the CDR3 is 11 residues. Trimming took off 4 bases at V and 2 bases at J, with 2 bases between the two ends. Written as DNA, the CDR3 is TGTGCCAGTAGTACTCAAGAGACCCAGTACTTC. It translates to CASSTQETQYF.

This clonotype has ten or more counts. CDR3 residues: CASRAGGTSSYNEQFF. CDR3 nucleotides: TGCGCCAGCCGTGCGGGGGGGACCAGCTCCTACAATGAGCAGTTCTTC. The rearrangement joins TRBV5-1 to TRBJ2-1; 9 nucleotides agree with TRBD2. Looked up from germline, CDR1 is SGHRS and CDR2 is YFSETQ. After removal of 7 bases from V and 0 bases from J, the junction contained 8 bases not matched to a gene. The CDR3 sequence is 16 residues long.

There are many counts of this clonotype. The chain couples TRBV20-1 to TRBJ2-1, with D possibly matching TRBD1 (5 bases). Germline CDR1 is DFQATT and CDR2 is SNEGSKA (reference sequence). The CDR3 has 14 residues. The V gene lost 3 bases and the J gene lost 7 bases, with 16 bases spanning the gap. DNA for the CDR3: TGCAGTGCTAGGGGGCTCCGAACAACAAATGAGCAGTTCTTC. Amino acid sequence: CSARGLRTTNEQFF.

The table lists this clonotype with a count of one. The rearrangement links TRBV12-3 or TRBV12-4 to TRBJ2-7; TRBD2 agrees at 7 bases. The CDR3 loop spans 14 amino acids. The junction had 12 bases not matched to a gene; V was cut back by 6 bases and J by 7 bases. The CDR3 DNA is TGTGCCAGCAGCCCCCGTAATAGCGGGCGTGAGCAGTACTTC. Its translation: CASSPRNSGREQYF.

The rearrangement joins TRBV7-9 to TRBJ1-6; D gene unclear. The V end was cut by 5 bases, the J end by 7 bases, with 9 bases between. CDR3 length equals 13 residues. Germline V gene data show CDR1 as SEHNR and CDR2 as FQNEAQ (reference sequence). The CDR3, as DNA: TGTGCCAGCAGCGATTCGCTGAATTCACCCCTCCACTTT. It yields the protein CASSDSLNSPLHF.

On this clonotype itself: Relative to the germline gene, one junction end is altered; a read error may explain this. The V call is TRBV9, the J call TRBJ2-7; D is unresolved. CDR3 size: 14 residues. From germline, CDR1 is SGDLS and CDR2 YYNGEE. Here the CDR3 reads CASSVEQTVSPNNF. The CDR3 nucleotides are TGTGCCAGCAGCGTAGAACAGACTGTCAGCCCCAACAACTTC.

The chain couples TRBV6-1 to TRBJ2-7; no clear D. Germline loops: CDR1 MNHNS, CDR2 SASEGT. The CDR3 covers 15 residues. Trimming left V 2 bases short and J 3 bases short, with 14 bases between. The CDR3 here is CASSEMRLGIYEQYF. DNA of the CDR3: TGTGCCAGCAGTGAAATGCGGTTGGGCATCTACGAGCAGTACTTC.

There are many counts of this clonotype. V is TRBV9 and J is TRBJ1-1; 7 bases align to TRBD1. This CDR3 has 15 residues. V was pared by 4 bases and J by 0 bases, with 6 bases of the junction left unmatched. In germline, CDR1 is SGDLS, CDR2 YYNGEE. CDR3 nucleotide sequence: TGTGCCAGCAGCCCTACGGGACAGTTGAACACTGAAGCTTTCTTT. This translates into CASSPTGQLNTEAFF.

A few counts support this clonotype. This rearrangement joins TRBV20-1 to TRBJ1-2, with a tentative D call TRBD1 (6 bases). There are 15 residues in the CDR3. V lost 6 bases and J 2 bases, leaving 19 bases between the germline ends. Germline CDR1 and CDR2: DFQATT and SNEGSKA (reference sequence). This CDR3 reads CSAPGGAGANYGYTF. The CDR3 bases are TGCAGTGCACCGGGGGGGGCTGGAGCGAACTATGGCTACACCTTC.

The J gene is TRBJ2-7, the V gene TRBV7-9; a possible D gene is TRBD1 (6 bases). The CDR3 sequence is 13 residues long. Germline assignment: CDR1 SEHNR and CDR2 FQNEAQ (reference sequence). V gave up 5 bases and J gave up 4 bases, with 12 bases separating them. The CDR3 coding sequence is TGTGCCAGCAGCGAGGCAGGGGTGTACGAGCAGTACTTC. Translated: CASSEAGVYEQYF.

The chain carries TRBV19 and TRBJ1-5; TRBD1 matches at 7 bases. The CDR3 is 13 residues long. Germline CDR1 reads LNHDA; CDR2 reads SQIVND (reference sequence). Trimming took 4 bases from V and 11 from J; bases not matched to a gene: 8. The CDR3 bases are TGTGCCAGTAGTAAGGGGGCGTCGGAGACCCAGCATTTT. Translated, it gives CASSKGASETQHF.

With respect to this clonotype: At one of its ends the junction is not consistent with the germline gene, which may arise from a read error. This chain connects TRBV12-3 or TRBV12-4 to TRBJ1-5; perhaps TRBD1 as D (6 bases). The CDR3 is 10 amino acids. CDR3 loop: CASTSRAGVF. CDR3 sequence (DNA): TGTGCCAGCACCTCACGGGCAGGGGTTTTT.

This sequence joins TRBV25-1 and TRBJ1-5, with TRBD1 as a possible D gene (6 bases). Germline loops: CDR1 MGHDK, CDR2 SYGVNS. The V end was cut by 3 bases, the J end by 3 bases, with 12 bases between. The CDR3 spans 15 residues. CDR3 protein: CASSEAGDNNQPQHF. In DNA, the CDR3 is TGTGCCAGCAGTGAGGCAGGGGACAACAATCAGCCCCAGCATTTT. The variable domain in full, with the rest retrieved from reference TRBV25-1 and TRBJ1-5, is EADIYQTPRYLVIGTGKKITLECSQTMGHDKMYWYQQDPGMELHLIHYSYGVNSTEKGDLSSESTVSRIRTEHFPLTLESARPSHTSQYLCASSEAGDNNQPQHFGDGTRLSIL.